This paragraph reports one T cell receptor beta chain. What it binds is unknown. These data are taken from a study of beta chain features in type 1 diabetes. Study overall: Patient and healthy donor groups were alike in age, gender and cell yields. Over all samples combined, some 110 million sorted cells were examined. The study's findings and limits: PCR might favor shorter templates, but any such skew would affect patients and controls equally.

V lost 1 base and J lost 5, with 15 bases in between. CDR3 length: 16 residues. Germline V CDR1 and CDR2: SGHTA, FQGTGA. All of the isolated RNA was reverse transcribed, so expressed TCRB transcripts were sequenced. This table comes from immunoSEQ multiplex PCR, and its TCRdb copy is limited to in-frame clones, with some not included. The sample carries 130,000 to 150,000 clones, 10% recorded once. The sample consisted of naive CD4+ T cells from blood. V usage is TRBV7-3 and J usage is TRBJ2-4; possible D gene TRBD1, 6 bases. This TCR derives from a young man in good health. DNA of the CDR3: TGTGCCAGCAGCTTAAATGGGTTAGGGGGAGAAAACATTCAGTACTTC. Its protein is CASSLNGLGGENIQYF.